The entry below gives a single T cell receptor (beta chain) sequence along with its context. This sample is part of a study of blood T cell repertoires in COVID-19. As handled by the study authors: Nucleated cell counts were estimated from reference gene primer amplification. Measured with immunoSEQ multiplex PCR; TCRdb has only the in-frame clones, and not every one. The V and J calls and clone size are taken from that table; D and trimming were inferred from the DNA. The table shows some 300,000 clones, with roughly 91% occurring only once. The V end was cut by 5 bases, the J end by 6 bases, with 13 bases between. CDR3 length equals 14 residues. Germline V gene lookup returns CDR1 SGHAT and CDR2 FQNNGV.

The sequencing sample was made of PBMCs or T cells enriched from blood (not recorded which). This TCR came from a woman aged 25 to 39 who had recovered from COVID-19. The V and J genes are TRBV11-2 and TRBJ2-2, with TRBD2 as a possible D gene (6 bases). This CDR3 reads CASSGPSVPGELFF. The CDR3 DNA follows: TGTGCCAGCAGCGGGCCTAGCGTCCCCGGGGAGCTGTTTTTT.